This T cell receptor beta chain was captured in a study of CD8 T cells in Susac syndrome. Germline CDR1 and CDR2: LNHDA and SQIVND (reference sequence). The CDR3 covers 14 residues. V gave up 10 bases and J gave up 2 bases, with 18 bases separating them. This clonotype was detected only once. After extraction with the RNeasy kit, roughly 0.5 to 1 ug of the RNA was reverse transcribed using random hexamers. Each CDR3 protein is one row after TCRdb ran MiXCR on the immunoSEQ multiplex PCR reads. The data contain around 70,000 distinct CDR3 sequences, around 96% of them singletons. The chain couples TRBV19 to TRBJ2-7, with no clear D. The TCR sequence derives from a human donor with multiple sclerosis. The sequenced sample consisted of CD8+ T cells from PBMCs. CDR3 bases: TGTGCCACCAAGGAAGGGTTTTTGGCCTACGAGCAGTACTTC. Translated: CATKEGFLAYEQYF.